This T cell receptor (beta chain) is from a study of regulatory T cells in long-lasting Graves disease. Turning to the study itself: The term persistent Graves' disease signified upward of 5 years on antithyroid drugs with positive TSH receptor antibodies. Overall study results and limits: Preferential use of TRBV28, TRBJ1-2 and TRBJ2-5 was seen in persistent disease.

On this clonotype: Antigen specificity is unknown.

Time point in this sample: persistent/refractory GD, antithyroid drugs over 5 years with positive TRAb. RNA from PBMCs was the source of the TCR library. Investigators report Graves' disease was diagnosed under American Thyroid Association guidelines. TCR beta libraries were built with iRepertoire HTBI primers and Arm-PCR of CDR3 regions. TCRdb itself ran the multiplex PCR reads through MiXCR, one entry per CDR3 protein. Of some 440,000 distinct CDR3 sequences listed, less than 25% are singletons. Germline V gene sequence: CDR1 MDHEN, CDR2 SYDVKM. This CDR3 contains 14 residues. The germline V and J ends were trimmed by 3 bases and 0 bases, with 7 bases remaining between them.

The chain combines TRBV28 with TRBJ2-3; D is undetermined. Source: peripheral blood mononuclear cells (PBMCs), taken when the disease was refractory, from a patient treated with antithyroid drugs. The receptor's source is a female donor with Graves disease. The CDR3 spells CASSFSVSTDTQYF. Here the CDR3 DNA reads TGTGCCAGCAGTTTCTCTGTAAGCACAGATACGCAGTATTTT.